Sequencing of this TCR beta chain was carried out in a study of Ad26.COV2.S vaccination and SARS-CoV-2 variants (dated by TCRdb to about 2021). Regarding the complete study: Vaccine-arm donors were drawn from COV1001, a multicentre, randomized, double-blind, placebo-controlled phase I-IIa trial of Ad26.COV2.S in healthy adults. Ad26.COV2.S was given intramuscularly at 5x10^10 or 1x10^11 viral particles, as a single shot or as two shots 56 days apart. TCRbeta repertoire sequencing was used to assess the specificity and breadth of SARS-CoV-2-reactive T cell receptors after Ad26.COV2.S vaccination. A total of approximately 30 samples were included in the TCR-sequenced set, comprising around 19 Ad26.COV2.S vaccine recipients, 5 placebo recipients and 8 SARS-CoV-2 convalescent individuals. Trial participants were randomized into five groups of five: low-dose or high-dose Ad26.COV2.S given once or twice, or placebo on both occasions. Throughout the experiments and outcome assessment, investigators stayed blinded to trial group allocation.

V loses 2 bases of germline sequence and J loses 0 bases, and the interval between the two ends is 10 bases. CDR1 and CDR2 are read off the germline V gene as SGHTA and FQGNSA. The CDR3 has 15 amino acids, counting the end cysteine and phenylalanine. Only CDR3 DNA remains: 45 bases, in frame from the first base. General conclusions and limits of the study: It was noted by the authors that total T cell responses may have been underestimated by the TCR breadth and depth analyses. After vaccination, spike-specific CD8+ and CD4+ T cell responses were reported to show substantial breadth. The study was not powered for comparison of responses between vaccine doses or regimens. Spike-specific TCR breadth was higher in Ad26.COV2.S recipients than in placebo recipients (P = 0.0014). Vaccine and placebo recipients had comparable non-spike TCR breadth, which fits with the vaccine containing only spike.

The immunoSEQ Assay was used to sequence TCRbeta CDR3 regions. After extraction, genomic DNA underwent amplification by bias-controlled multiplex PCR, followed by high-throughput sequencing. In the paper's pipeline: To quantify the absolute abundance of every unique TCRbeta CDR3 region, sequences were collapsed and filtered. T cell fraction was estimated by normalizing TCRbeta template counts to usable DNA, which was measured by amplifying reference genes present in all nucleated cells. Repertoire TCRs were annotated as SARS-CoV-2-specific when V gene, CDR3 amino acid sequence and J gene were exactly matched to a known reactive TCR set. The reference SARS-CoV-2 TCR set was obtained from MIRA and was filtered for enrichment in COVID-19-positive ImmuneCODE repertoires, whereby public or cross-reactive TCRs were removed. Based on the MIRA antigens, annotated TCRs were further analysed at the level of specific ORF or position within ORF. Breadth was defined as annotated unique rearrangements over total unique productive rearrangements; depth was the summed frequency of those rearrangements. Group comparisons of TCR breadth used two-sided Wilcoxon rank-sum tests. TCRdb re-hosts the immuneACCESS table, in-frame sequences only. Its copies lack some clones; in the studies checked, an unresolved V gene accounts for under half of them, and the cause for the rest is not known. V and J calls and clone size are as listed in that table; D and trimming were resolved from the DNA. The sample profile shows about 420,000 clones; roughly 90% of them were found once. Approximately 4% of the sample is held by the ten biggest clonotypes.

What this sample's treatment or condition label stands for: roughly 18 received Ad26.COV2.S at low or high dose, single or two shots; roughly five received placebo; per-sample allocation not given. For vaccine and placebo recipients, repertoires were sequenced using samples collected on day 63 after the first injection. In Cohort 1b, 25 adults aged 18-55 years were enrolled at a single site in Boston, USA, between 29 July and 7 August 2020. Ad26.COV2.S consisted of a replication-incompetent adenovirus type 26 vector by which a prefusion-stabilized SARS-CoV-2 spike protein from the original Wuhan strain was expressed. Concerning this clone itself: Its antigen is currently not known. Per-base qualities were not stored, and no clone one base away is much larger.

The source material was peripheral blood, sampled in a trial of Ad26.COV2.S vaccine versus placebo. The source is a person aged 18-65 years who received the Ad26.COV2.S COVID-19 vaccine or a placebo. The receptor chain draws on TRBV7-2 and TRBJ1-2; TRBD1 is possibly the D segment (6 matching bases). The DNA reads TGTGCCAGCAGCTTATACCGGACAGCTAACTATGGCTACACCTTC. It translates to CASSLYRTANYGYTF.